This TCR beta chain came from a study of cytomegalovirus exposure and HLA in healthy donors. Study-level background: Of roughly 400 genotyped donors, 75% to 90% grouped in the Caucasian-associated ancestry cluster.

Study-level points and caveats: With further analysis later on, most CMV-associated TCR beta chains appeared HLA-restricted. Sequencing artifact likely explains a cluster of highly shared sequence variants.

This CDR3 contains 14 residues. CDR1 SNHLY and CDR2 FYNNEI come from the germline V gene. V dropped 7 bases and J dropped 3 bases, with 15 bases sitting between them. This clone was seen just once. Its target is not known. Researchers ran the PCR with 60 Vbeta and 13 Jbeta primers. Using immunoSEQ multiplex PCR, the repertoire was profiled, and TCRdb retains in-frame clones only, with some absent. The data show about 110,000 clones, with around 75% seen just once and more than 0.7% held by the top ten. The sequenced sample consisted of PBMCs. This chain connects TRBV2 to TRBJ1-2, with D perhaps matching TRBD1 (5 bases). The source of this sequence is a woman aged 30 to 39 in good health and CMV-seronegative. CDR3 nucleotides: TGTGCCAGCAAGGAGGGGATAGGGGACTATGGCTACACCTTC. Protein product: CASKEGIGDYGYTF.